The T cell receptor (beta chain) under discussion was sequenced for a study of CD8+ T cells in alopecia areata. Trimming took off 7 bases at V and 2 bases at J, with 12 bases between the two ends. The CDR3 runs to 13 residues. Germline values: CDR1 SQVTM, CDR2 ANQGSEA. Findings and caveats of the study: There were also resident alphabeta T cells of normal skin sequenced in scalp samples.

This clone has only a few counts. Its antigen remains unknown. Sequencing relied on a cDNA template that was reverse transcribed from extracted RNA. The repertoire was sequenced with immunoSEQ multiplex PCR; TCRdb's copy has only in-frame clones and lacks some. The table lists some 150,000 clones, less than 65% of them singletons. This chain links TRBV29-1 with TRBJ2-1; either TRBD1 or TRBD2 may supply D (5 bases each). The source is a human donor in good health. The sample was CD8+ T cells sorted from blood. Here the CDR3 DNA reads TGCAGCGCCCGGGACGGCCCCTACAATGAGCAGTTCTTC. As protein: CSARDGPYNEQFF.